The 9 T cell receptor beta chains below come from one sample, sequenced in a study of T cells in Graves' hyperthyroidism and ophthalmopathy. The TCR beta CDR3 regions underwent amplification using RNA transcripts as the source. The HTBI primer set was used in a first-round RT-PCR of the TCR CDR3. MiXCR, applied by TCRdb to the multiplex PCR reads, yields one record per CDR3 protein. In the table there are some 370,000 distinct CDR3 sequences, 15% to 20% of which are singletons. Sequences were obtained from blood. These receptors were collected from a young woman with Graves' hyperthyroidism that later progressed to Graves' ophthalmopathy.

Many counts were recorded for this clonotype. The chain has TRBV6-2 or TRBV6-3 and TRBJ1-5; D call uncertain. CDR3 length equals 16 residues. Looked up from germline, CDR1 is MNHEY and CDR2 is SVGEGT. Trimming stripped 0 bases from V and 0 bases from J, with 9 bases between. The CDR3 protein is CASSYSSWGSNQPQHF. The CDR3 coding sequence is TGTGCCAGCAGTTACTCGTCCTGGGGTAGCAATCAGCCCCAGCATTTT.

This clonotype was observed at least ten times. This rearrangement joins TRBV30 to TRBJ2-1; the D is unclear. Germline loops: CDR1 GTSNPN, CDR2 SVGIG (reference sequence). The CDR3 has 15 amino acids. The ends were cut back, 0 bases at V and 8 bases at J, with 17 bases in the middle. CDR3 nucleotides: TGTGCCTGGAGTGTACTCCCCATCCGCCCGTATGAGCAGTTCTTC. Amino acid sequence: CAWSVLPIRPYEQFF.

This clonotype appeared many times. Mismatch with germline at one junction end may stem from a read error. This rearrangement joins TRBV7-9 to TRBJ1-1, with D possibly matching TRBD1 (5 bases). Germline CDR1 and CDR2: SEHNR and FQNEAQ (reference sequence). This CDR3 is built from 15 residues. In nucleotides, the CDR3 is TGTGCCAGCAGCTTGTTTAAGTTCGGGGGTGCTGAAGCTTCCTTT. It encodes CASSLFKFGGAEASF.

The rearrangement uses TRBV5-1 and TRBJ1-2, with TRBD1 matching over 7 bases. Germline CDR1 SGHRS, CDR2 YFSETQ. CDR3 length: 13 amino acids. Germline trimming cut 3 bases from V and 6 bases from J; bases unmatched to any gene: 5. CDR3 coding DNA: TGCGCCAGCAGCTATCGACAGGGCCATGGCTACACCTTC. It codes for CASSYRQGHGYTF.

The V gene is TRBV9, the J gene TRBJ2-3; TRBD2 agrees at 11 bases. The germline gives CDR1 SGDLS, CDR2 YYNGEE. The CDR3 consists of 16 residues. The junction had 4 bases not matched to a gene; V was cut back by 2 bases and J by 2 bases. DNA of the CDR3: TGTGCCAGCAGCGTCGGGACTAGCGGAAACACAGATACGCAGTATTTT. Translating it yields CASSVGTSGNTDTQYF.

This sequence joins TRBV9 and TRBJ1-3; D is unresolved. V lost 0 bases to trimming and J lost 4 bases, with 14 bases between them. The CDR3 spans 16 residues. The V gene's germline CDR1 is SGDLS and CDR2 YYNGEE. CDR3 residues: CASSVGVAATGNTIYF. The DNA for the CDR3 is TGTGCCAGCAGCGTAGGTGTCGCGGCGACAGGAAACACCATATATTTT.

The sample holds a few counts of this clonotype. The genes are TRBV10-3 and TRBJ2-2; D is perhaps TRBD1 or TRBD2 (5 bases each). Germline-derived CDR1 and CDR2 are ENHRY and SYGVKD. The CDR3 spans 17 residues. The V and J ends lost 3 bases and 6 bases respectively, with 20 bases between them. The CDR3 DNA is TGTGCCATCAGTGATCTGGTCCCAGGGAGAGGAGCCGGGGAGCTGTTTTTT. This translates into CAISDLVPGRGAGELFF.

This clonotype was counted at least ten times. CDR3 sequence reads: CASSPGTVYNEQFF. The CDR3 DNA follows: TGTGCCAGCAGTCCCGGGACAGTATACAATGAGCAGTTCTTC. J is TRBJ2-1 and V is TRBV28; 7 bases agree with TRBD1. CDR1 and CDR2 (germline): MDHEN, SYDVKM. V trimming: 5 bases; J trimming: 4 bases; junction bases outside the gene matches: 5. The CDR3 is made up of 14 amino acids.

The rearrangement uses TRBV4-2 and TRBJ2-6, with D possibly TRBD1 on 6 matching bases. This CDR3 is built from 16 residues. The germline V gene has CDR1 LGHNA and CDR2 YNFKEQ. V was clipped by 1 base and J by 1 base, with 8 bases between them. CDR3 nucleotide sequence: TGTGCCAGCAGCCAAGCTGACAGGTCTGGGGCCAACGTCCTGACTTTC. It yields the protein CASSQADRSGANVLTF.